This T cell receptor beta chain is from a study of blood T cell repertoires in COVID-19. Study overall: COVID-19 samples, acute and convalescent, were from the United States, Italy and Spain.

Trimming removed 0 bases from V and 0 bases from J, with 11 bases in between. CDR3 length: 15 amino acids. Germline CDR1 reads SQVTM; CDR2 reads ANQGSEA. Seattle participants joined during active infection and were tracked over time. Methods used by the authors: Amplified reference gene primers provided the basis for estimating nucleated cell counts. Clones were read by immunoSEQ multiplex PCR, and TCRdb kept only the in-frame ones, dropping some. V, J and clone size reflect that table, while D and trimming were determined from the DNA. The sample yields 200,000 to 250,000 clones, 83% seen once. Sequences were obtained from peripheral blood. This clonotype originated in a woman between 25 and 40 years old with COVID-19, enrolled during active disease. The chain recombines TRBV29-1 with TRBJ2-5, with D perhaps TRBD1 (5 bases). The CDR3 region is CSVEDPQGHQETQYF. CDR3 DNA sequence: TGCAGCGTTGAAGATCCCCAGGGCCACCAAGAGACCCAGTACTTC.